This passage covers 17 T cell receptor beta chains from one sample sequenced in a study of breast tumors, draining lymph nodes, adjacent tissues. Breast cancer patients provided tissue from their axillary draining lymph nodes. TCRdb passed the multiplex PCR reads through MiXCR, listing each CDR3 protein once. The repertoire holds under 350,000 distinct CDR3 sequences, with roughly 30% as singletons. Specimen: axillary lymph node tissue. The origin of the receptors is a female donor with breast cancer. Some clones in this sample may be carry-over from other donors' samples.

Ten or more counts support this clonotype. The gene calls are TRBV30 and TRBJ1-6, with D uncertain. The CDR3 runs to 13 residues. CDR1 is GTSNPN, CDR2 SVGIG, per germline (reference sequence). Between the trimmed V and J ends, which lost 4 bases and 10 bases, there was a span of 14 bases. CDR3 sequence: CAWKETLGSPLHF. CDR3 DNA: TGTGCCTGGAAGGAGACCCTCGGGTCACCCCTCCACTTT.

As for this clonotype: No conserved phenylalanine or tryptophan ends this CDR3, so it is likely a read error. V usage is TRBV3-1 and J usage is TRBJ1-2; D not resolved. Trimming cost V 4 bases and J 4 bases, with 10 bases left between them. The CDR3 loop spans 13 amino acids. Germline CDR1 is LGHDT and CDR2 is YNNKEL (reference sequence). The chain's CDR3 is CASSPVVLYGYTL. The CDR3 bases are TGTGCCAGCAGCCCGGTGGTCCTCTATGGCTACACCCTC.

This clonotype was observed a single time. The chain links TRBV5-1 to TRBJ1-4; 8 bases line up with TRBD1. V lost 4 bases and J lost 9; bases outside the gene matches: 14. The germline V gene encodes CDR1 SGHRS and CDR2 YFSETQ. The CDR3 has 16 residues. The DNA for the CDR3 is TGCGCCAGCAGCCCAGGACAGGGCTCAACCAATAAAAAACTGTTTTTT. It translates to CASSPGQGSTNKKLFF.

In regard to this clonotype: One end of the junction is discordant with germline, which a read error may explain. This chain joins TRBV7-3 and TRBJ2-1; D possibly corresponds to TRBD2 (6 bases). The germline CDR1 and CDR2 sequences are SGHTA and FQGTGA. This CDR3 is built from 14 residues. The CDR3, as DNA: TGTGCCAGCAGCAACACCGGGAGTAACAATGAGCAGTCCTTC. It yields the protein CASSNTGSNNEQSF.

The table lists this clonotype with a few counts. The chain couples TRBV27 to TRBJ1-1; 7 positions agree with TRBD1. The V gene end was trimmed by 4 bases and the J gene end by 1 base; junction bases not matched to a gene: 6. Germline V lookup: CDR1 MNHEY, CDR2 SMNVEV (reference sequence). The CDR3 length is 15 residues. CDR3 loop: CASSSDREANTEAFF. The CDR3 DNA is TGTGCCAGCAGTTCTGACAGGGAGGCGAACACTGAAGCTTTCTTT.

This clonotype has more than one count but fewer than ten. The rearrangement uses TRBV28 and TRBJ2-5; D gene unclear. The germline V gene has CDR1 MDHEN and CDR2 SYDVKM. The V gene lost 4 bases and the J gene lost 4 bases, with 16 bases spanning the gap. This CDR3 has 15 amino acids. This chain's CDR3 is CASSSPSALGETQYF. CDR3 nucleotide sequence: TGTGCCAGCAGTTCCCCCAGCGCCCTGGGAGAGACCCAGTACTTC. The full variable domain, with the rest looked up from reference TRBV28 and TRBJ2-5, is DVKVTQSSRYLVKRTGEKVFLECVQDMDHENMFWYRQDPGLGLRLIYFSYDVKMKEKGDIPEGYSVSREKKERFSLILESASTNQTSMYLCASSSPSALGETQYFGPGTRLLVL.

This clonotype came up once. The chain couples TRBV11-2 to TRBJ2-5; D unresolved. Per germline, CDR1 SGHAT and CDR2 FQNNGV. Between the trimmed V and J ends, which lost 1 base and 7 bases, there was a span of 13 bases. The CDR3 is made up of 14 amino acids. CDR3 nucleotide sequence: TGTGCCAGCAGCTTAGTGGTCGCAGCCGGGACCCAGTACTTC. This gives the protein CASSLVVAAGTQYF.

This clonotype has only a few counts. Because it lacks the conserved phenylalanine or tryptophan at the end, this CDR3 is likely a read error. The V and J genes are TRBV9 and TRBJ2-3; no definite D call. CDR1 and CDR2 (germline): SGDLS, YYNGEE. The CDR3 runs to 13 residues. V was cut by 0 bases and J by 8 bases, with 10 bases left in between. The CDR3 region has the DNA TGTGCCAGCAGCGTAGATCCGAGTGGTACGCAGTATTCT. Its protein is CASSVDPSGTQYS.

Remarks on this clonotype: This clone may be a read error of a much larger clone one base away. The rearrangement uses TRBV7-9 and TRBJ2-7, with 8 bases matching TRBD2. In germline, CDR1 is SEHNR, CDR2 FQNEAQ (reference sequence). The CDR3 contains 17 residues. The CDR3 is CASSLGGVAGNPYQQYF. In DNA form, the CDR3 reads TGTGCCAGCAGCTTAGGAGGGGTAGCGGGGAACCCCTACCAGCAGTACTTC.

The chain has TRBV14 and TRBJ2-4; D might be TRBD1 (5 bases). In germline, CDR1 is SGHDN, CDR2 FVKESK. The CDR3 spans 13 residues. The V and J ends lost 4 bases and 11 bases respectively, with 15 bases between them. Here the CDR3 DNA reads TGTGCCAGCAGCCCAAGACAGCAAGGAGTTCAGTACTTC. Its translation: CASSPRQQGVQYF.

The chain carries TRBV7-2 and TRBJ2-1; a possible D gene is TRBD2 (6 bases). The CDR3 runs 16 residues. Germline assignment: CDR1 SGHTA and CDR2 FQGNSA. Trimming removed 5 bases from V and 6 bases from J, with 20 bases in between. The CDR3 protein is CASSKGGFRSSNEQFF. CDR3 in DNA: TGTGCCAGCAGCAAGGGAGGCTTTAGGAGTTCCAATGAGCAGTTCTTC.

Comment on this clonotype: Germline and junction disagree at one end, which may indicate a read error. The CDR3 loop is CASSSRNRDWGHELYF. DNA for the CDR3: TGTGCCAGCAGTTCCCGTAACCGGGACTGGGGCCACGAGCTGTACTTC. The chain is built from TRBV12-3 or TRBV12-4 and TRBJ2-7, with D maybe TRBD2 (6 bases). The CDR3 runs 16 residues.

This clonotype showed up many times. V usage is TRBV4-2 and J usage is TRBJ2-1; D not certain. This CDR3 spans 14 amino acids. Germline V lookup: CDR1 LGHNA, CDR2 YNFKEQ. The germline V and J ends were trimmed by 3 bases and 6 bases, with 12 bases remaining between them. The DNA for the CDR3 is TGTGCCAGCAGCCAGACCGCGTCAGGCAATGAGCAGTTCTTC. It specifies CASSQTASGNEQFF.

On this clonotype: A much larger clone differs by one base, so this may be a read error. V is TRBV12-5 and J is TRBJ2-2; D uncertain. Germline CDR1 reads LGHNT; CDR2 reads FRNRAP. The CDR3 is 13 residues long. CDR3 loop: CAGGFYNTGELFF. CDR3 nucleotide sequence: TGTGCTGGTGGTTTTTACAACACCGGGGAGCTGTTTTTT. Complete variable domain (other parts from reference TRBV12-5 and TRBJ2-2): DARVTQTPRHKVTEMGQEVTMRCQPILGHNTVFWYRQTMMQGLELLAYFRNRAPLDDSGMPKDRFSAEMPDATLATLKIQPSEPRDSAVYFCAGGFYNTGELFFGEGSRLTVL.

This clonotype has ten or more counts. CDR3 sequence (DNA): TGCAGCGTTGAAGTCGGGGGGGCGGATGAGCAGTTCTTC. Its protein product is CSVEVGGADEQFF. The chain is built from TRBV29-1 and TRBJ2-1; TRBD2 matches 8 bases. Germline CDR1 is SQVTM and CDR2 is ANQGSEA. Trimming took 1 base from V and 8 from J; bases not matched to a gene: 4. The CDR3 is 13 amino acids.

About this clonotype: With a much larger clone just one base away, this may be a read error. This CDR3 is CARSLSRLAGNEQFF. The CDR3 DNA reads TGTGCCCGCAGCTTAAGTCGACTAGCAGGCAATGAGCAGTTCTTC. The gene calls are TRBV11-3 and TRBJ2-1, with 7 bases identical to TRBD2. Germline V gene data show CDR1 as SGHNT and CDR2 as YENEEA. The CDR3 consists of 15 residues.

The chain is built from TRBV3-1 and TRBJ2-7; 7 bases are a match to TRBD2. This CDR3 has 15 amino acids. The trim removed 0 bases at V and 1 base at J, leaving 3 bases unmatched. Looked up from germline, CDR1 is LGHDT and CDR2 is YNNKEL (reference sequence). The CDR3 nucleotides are TGTGCCAGCAGCCAAGATCTTAGCGGGTCCTACGAGCAGTACTTC. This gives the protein CASSQDLSGSYEQYF.